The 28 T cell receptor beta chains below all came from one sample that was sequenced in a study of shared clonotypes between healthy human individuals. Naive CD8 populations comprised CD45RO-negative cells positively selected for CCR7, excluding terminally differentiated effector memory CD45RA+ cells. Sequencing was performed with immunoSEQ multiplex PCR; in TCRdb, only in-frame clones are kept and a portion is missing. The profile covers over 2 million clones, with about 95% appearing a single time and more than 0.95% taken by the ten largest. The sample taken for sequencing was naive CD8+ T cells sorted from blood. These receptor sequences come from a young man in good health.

The CDR3 loop reads CASSLVGIGDTQYF. CDR3 sequence (DNA): TGTGCCAGCAGCTTAGTTGGGATTGGAGATACGCAGTATTTT. The chain uses TRBV7-9 and TRBJ2-3, with D uncertain. The CDR3 extends over 14 amino acids. CDR1 SEHNR and CDR2 FQNEAQ come from the germline V gene (reference sequence). V lost 1 base and J lost 5, with 10 bases in between.

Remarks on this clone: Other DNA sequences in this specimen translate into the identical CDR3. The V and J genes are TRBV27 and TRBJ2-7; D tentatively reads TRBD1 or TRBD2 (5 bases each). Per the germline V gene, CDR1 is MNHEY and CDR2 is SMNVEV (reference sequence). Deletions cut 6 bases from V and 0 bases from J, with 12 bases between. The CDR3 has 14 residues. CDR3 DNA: TGTGCCAGCAGCCCCGAGGGGTCCTCCTACGAGCAGTACTTC. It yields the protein CASSPEGSSYEQYF.

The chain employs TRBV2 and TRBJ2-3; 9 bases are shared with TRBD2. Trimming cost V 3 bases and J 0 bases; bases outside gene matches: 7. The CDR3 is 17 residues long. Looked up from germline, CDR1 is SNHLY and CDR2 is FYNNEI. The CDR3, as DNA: TGTGCCAGCAGTGAGGTGGTAGCGGGAGCTAGCACAGATACGCAGTATTTT. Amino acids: CASSEVVAGASTDTQYF.

CDR3 amino acids: CASSLTSGGAETQYF. CDR3 sequence (DNA): TGCGCCAGCAGCTTGACTAGCGGGGGGGCTGAGACCCAGTACTTC. The chain has TRBV5-1 and TRBJ2-5; 13 bases are shared with TRBD2. V shed 1 base, J shed 5 bases, and the junction held 2 bases outside the gene matches. Germline V CDR1 and CDR2: SGHRS, YFSETQ. CDR3 length equals 15 residues. The complete variable domain, with remaining parts taken from reference TRBV5-1 and TRBJ2-5, reads KAGVTQTPRYLIKTRGQQVTLSCSPISGHRSVSWYQQTPGQGLQFLFEYFSETQRNKGNFPGRFSGRQFSNSRSEMNVSTLELGDSALYLCASSLTSGGAETQYFGPGTRLLVL.

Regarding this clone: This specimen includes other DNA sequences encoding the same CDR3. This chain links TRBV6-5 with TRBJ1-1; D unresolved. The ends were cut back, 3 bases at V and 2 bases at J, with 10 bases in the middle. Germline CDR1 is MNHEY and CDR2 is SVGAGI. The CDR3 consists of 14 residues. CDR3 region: CASSYVEGNTEAFF. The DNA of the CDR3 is TGTGCCAGCAGTTATGTGGAAGGTAACACTGAAGCTTTCTTT.

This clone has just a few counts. CDR3 residues: CASSFSSEQYF. In DNA, the CDR3 is TGTGCCAGCAGTTTCTCTTCCGAGCAGTACTTC. The gene calls are TRBV28 and TRBJ2-7; no clear D gene. V was cut by 3 bases and J by 6 bases, with 6 bases left in between. CDR3 length equals 11 residues. Germline V lookup: CDR1 MDHEN, CDR2 SYDVKM.

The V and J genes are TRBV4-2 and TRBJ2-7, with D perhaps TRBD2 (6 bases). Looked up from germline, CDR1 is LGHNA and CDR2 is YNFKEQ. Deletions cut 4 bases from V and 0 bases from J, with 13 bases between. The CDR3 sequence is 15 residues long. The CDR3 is CASSPGRDSSYEQYF. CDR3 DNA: TGTGCCAGCAGCCCAGGAAGGGACTCCTCCTACGAGCAGTACTTC.

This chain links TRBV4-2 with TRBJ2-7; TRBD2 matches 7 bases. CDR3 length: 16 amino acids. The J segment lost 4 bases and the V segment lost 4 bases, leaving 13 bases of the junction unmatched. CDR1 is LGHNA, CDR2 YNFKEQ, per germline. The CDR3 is CASSLSEASGFYEQYF. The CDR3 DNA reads TGTGCCAGCAGCCTTTCCGAGGCTAGCGGATTTTACGAGCAGTACTTC.

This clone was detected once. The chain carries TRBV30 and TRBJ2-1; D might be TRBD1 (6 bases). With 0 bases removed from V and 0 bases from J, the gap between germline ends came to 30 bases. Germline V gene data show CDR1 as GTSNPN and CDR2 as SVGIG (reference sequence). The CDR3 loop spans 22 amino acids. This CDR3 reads CAWSVLKKDSGTGTYSYNEQFF. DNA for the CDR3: TGTGCCTGGAGTGTACTCAAAAAAGACTCGGGTACTGGGACATACTCCTACAATGAGCAGTTCTTC.

CDR3 DNA: TGTGCCAGCAGCCAATTCAGGGGGGCTAATGAAAAACTGTTTTTT. Amino acid sequence: CASSQFRGANEKLFF. The chain combines TRBV14 with TRBJ1-4, with 7 bases lining up with TRBD1. This CDR3 contains 15 residues. CDR1 and CDR2 from the germline V gene are SGHDN and FVKESK. V lost 2 bases and J lost 3; bases outside the gene matches: 3.

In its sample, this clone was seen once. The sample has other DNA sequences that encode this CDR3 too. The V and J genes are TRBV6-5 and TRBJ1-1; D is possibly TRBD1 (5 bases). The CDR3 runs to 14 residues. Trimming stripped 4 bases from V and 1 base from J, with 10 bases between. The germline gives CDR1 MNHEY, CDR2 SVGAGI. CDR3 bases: TGTGCCAGCAGTTCGGGAGGGGCGAACACTGAAGCTTTCTTT. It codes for CASSSGGANTEAFF.

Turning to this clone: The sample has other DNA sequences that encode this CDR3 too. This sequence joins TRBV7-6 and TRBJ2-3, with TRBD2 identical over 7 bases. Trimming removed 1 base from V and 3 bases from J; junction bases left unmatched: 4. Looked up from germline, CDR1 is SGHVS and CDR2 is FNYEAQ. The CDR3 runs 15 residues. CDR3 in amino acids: CASSLGGGDTDTQYF. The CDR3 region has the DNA TGTGCCAGCAGCTTAGGCGGGGGTGATACAGATACGCAGTATTTT.

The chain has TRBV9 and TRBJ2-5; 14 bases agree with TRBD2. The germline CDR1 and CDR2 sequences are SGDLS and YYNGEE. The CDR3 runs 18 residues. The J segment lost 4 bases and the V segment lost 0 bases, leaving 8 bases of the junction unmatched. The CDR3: CASSVEAGLAGVRETQYF. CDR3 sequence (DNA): TGTGCCAGCAGCGTAGAAGCGGGACTAGCGGGAGTAAGAGAGACCCAGTACTTC.

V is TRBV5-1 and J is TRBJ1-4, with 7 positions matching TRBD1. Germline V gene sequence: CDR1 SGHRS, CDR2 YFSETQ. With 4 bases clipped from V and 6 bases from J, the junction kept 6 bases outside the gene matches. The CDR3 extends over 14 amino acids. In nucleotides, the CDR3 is TGCGCCAGCAGCGAGACAGGGATTGATGAAAAACTGTTTTTT. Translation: CASSETGIDEKLFF.

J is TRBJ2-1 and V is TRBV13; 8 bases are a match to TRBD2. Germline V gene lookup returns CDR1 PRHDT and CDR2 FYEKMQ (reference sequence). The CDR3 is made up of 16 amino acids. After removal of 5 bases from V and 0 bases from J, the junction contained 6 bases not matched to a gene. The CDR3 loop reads CASSPLGGGSYNEQFF. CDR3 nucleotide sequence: TGTGCCAGCAGCCCCCTCGGGGGGGGCTCCTACAATGAGCAGTTCTTC.

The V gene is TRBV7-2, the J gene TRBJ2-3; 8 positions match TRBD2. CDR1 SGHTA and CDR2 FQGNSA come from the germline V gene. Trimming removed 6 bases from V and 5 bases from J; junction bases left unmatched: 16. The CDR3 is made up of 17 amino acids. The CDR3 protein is CASSWDLLRGALDTQYF. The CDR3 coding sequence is TGTGCCAGCAGTTGGGATCTTTTGCGGGGGGCCCTAGATACGCAGTATTTT.

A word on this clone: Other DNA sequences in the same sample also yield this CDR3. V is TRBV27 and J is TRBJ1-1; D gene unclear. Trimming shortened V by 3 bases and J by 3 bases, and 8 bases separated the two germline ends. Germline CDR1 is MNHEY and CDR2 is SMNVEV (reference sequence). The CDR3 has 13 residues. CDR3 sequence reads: CASSFFRDTEAFF. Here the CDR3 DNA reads TGTGCCAGCAGTTTCTTCCGGGACACTGAAGCTTTCTTT.

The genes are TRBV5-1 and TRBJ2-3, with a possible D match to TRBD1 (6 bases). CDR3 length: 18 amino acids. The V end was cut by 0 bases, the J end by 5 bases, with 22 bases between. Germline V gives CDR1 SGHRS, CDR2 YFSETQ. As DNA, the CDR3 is TGCGCCAGCAGCTTGGGAATTTGGGACAACCCTCGGGGAGATACGCAGTATTTT. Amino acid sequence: CASSLGIWDNPRGDTQYF. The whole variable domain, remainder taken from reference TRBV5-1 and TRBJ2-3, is KAGVTQTPRYLIKTRGQQVTLSCSPISGHRSVSWYQQTPGQGLQFLFEYFSETQRNKGNFPGRFSGRQFSNSRSEMNVSTLELGDSALYLCASSLGIWDNPRGDTQYFGPGTRLTVL.

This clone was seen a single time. CDR3 DNA sequence: TGCAGCGTGCGACAGGGATACTCCTACGAGCAGTACTTC. Translation: CSVRQGYSYEQYF. This sequence joins TRBV29-1 and TRBJ2-7, with 7 bases fitting TRBD1. The trim removed 6 bases at V and 0 bases at J, leaving 5 bases unmatched. Germline V gene lookup returns CDR1 SQVTM and CDR2 ANQGSEA. The CDR3 spans 13 residues.

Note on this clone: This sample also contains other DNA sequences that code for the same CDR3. The chain's CDR3 is CASSVEGTANTGELFF. CDR3 sequence (DNA): TGTGCCAGCAGCGTAGAAGGGACAGCGAACACCGGGGAGCTGTTTTTT. The J gene is TRBJ2-2, the V gene TRBV9; 7 bases are shared with TRBD1. This CDR3 contains 16 residues. Trimming took 0 bases from V and 0 from J; bases not matched to a gene: 2. Germline CDR1 reads SGDLS; CDR2 reads YYNGEE.

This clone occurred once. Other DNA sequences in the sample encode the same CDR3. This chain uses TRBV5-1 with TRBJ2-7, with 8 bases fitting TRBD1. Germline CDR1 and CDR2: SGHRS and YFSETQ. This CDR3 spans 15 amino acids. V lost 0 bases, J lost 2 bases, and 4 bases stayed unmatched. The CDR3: CASSLDGQGAYEQYF. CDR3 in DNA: TGCGCCAGCAGCTTGGATGGACAGGGAGCCTACGAGCAGTACTTC.

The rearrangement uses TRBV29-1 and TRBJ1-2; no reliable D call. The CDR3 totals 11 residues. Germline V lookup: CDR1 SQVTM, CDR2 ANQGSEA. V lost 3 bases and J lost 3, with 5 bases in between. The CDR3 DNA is TGCAGCGTTGACGGGGACTATGGCTACACCTTC. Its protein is CSVDGDYGYTF.

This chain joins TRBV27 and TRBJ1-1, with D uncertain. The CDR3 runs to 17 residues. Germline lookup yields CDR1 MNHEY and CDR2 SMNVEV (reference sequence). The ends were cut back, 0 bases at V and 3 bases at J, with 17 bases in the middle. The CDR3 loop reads CASSLSGVSLRDTEAFF. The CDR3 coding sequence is TGTGCCAGCAGTTTATCTGGGGTCTCCCTCCGGGACACTGAAGCTTTCTTT.

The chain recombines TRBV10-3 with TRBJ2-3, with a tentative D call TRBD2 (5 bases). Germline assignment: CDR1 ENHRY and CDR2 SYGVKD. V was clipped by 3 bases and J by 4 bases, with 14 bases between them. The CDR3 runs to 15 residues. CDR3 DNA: TGTGCCATCAGTGATTTCCGAGGAGGCGCAGATACGCAGTATTTT. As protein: CAISDFRGGADTQYF.

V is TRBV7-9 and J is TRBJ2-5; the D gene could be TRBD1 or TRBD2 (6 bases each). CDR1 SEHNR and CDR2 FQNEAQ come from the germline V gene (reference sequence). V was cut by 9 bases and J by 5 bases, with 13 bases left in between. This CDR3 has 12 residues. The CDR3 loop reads CASWGASETQYF. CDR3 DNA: TGTGCCAGTTGGGGGGCGTCGGAGACCCAGTACTTC.

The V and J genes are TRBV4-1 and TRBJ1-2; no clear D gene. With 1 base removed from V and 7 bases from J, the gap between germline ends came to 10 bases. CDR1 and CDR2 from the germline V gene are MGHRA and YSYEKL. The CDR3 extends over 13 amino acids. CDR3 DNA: TGCGCCAGCAGCCAAGTTCCCTCCAGTGGCTACACCTTC. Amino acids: CASSQVPSSGYTF.

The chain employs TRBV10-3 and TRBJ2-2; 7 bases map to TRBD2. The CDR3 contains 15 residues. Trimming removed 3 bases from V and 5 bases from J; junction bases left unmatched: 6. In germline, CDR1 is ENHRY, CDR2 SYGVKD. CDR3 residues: CAISDGEGWTGELFF. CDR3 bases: TGTGCCATCAGTGACGGGGAGGGGTGGACCGGGGAGCTGTTTTTT.

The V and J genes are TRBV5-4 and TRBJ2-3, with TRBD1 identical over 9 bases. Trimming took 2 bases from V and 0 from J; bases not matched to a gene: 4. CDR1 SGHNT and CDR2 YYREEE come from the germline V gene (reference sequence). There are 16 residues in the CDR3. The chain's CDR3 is CASSFGTGTSTDTQYF. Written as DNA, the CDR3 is TGTGCCAGCAGCTTCGGGACAGGGACTAGCACAGATACGCAGTATTTT.